This T cell receptor beta chain derives from a study of blood T cell repertoires in COVID-19. Sequencing was performed with immunoSEQ multiplex PCR; in TCRdb, only in-frame clones are kept and a portion is missing. The sample lists 300,000 to 500,000 clones, over 75% occurring once. The count of this clone is one. Across roughly 25 US areas, participants ranged in age from roughly 18 to 95 years. This CDR3 contains 16 residues. The germline V and J ends were trimmed by 3 bases and 4 bases, with 19 bases remaining between them. Germline V gene lookup returns CDR1 SGDLS and CDR2 YYNGEE. The TCR comes from a woman in her 30s with acute COVID-19. The gene calls are TRBV9 and TRBJ2-5; D perhaps matches TRBD2 (7 bases). Sequencing was performed on PBMCs or T cells enriched from blood (not recorded which). The CDR3 coding sequence is TGTGCCAGCAGCGCCTCTGGGGGGCCGGGAGGAGAGACCCAGTACTTC. It yields the protein CASSASGGPGGETQYF. Full variable domain (missing parts from reference TRBV9 and TRBJ2-5): DSGVTQTPKHLITATGQRVTLRCSPRSGDLSVYWYQQSLDQGLQFLIQYYNGEERAKGNILERFSAQQFPDLHSELNLSSLELGDSALYFCASSASGGPGGETQYFGPGTRLLVL.